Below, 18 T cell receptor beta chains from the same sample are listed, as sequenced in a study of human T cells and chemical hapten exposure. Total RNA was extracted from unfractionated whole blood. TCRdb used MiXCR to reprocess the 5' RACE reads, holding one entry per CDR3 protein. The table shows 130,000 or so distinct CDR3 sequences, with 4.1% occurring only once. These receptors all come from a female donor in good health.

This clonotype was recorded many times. The CDR3 loop reads CASRSTDTQYF. The CDR3 bases are TGTGCCAGCAGGAGCACAGATACGCAGTATTTT. The chain joins TRBV27 to TRBJ2-3; D unresolved. From germline, CDR1 is MNHEY and CDR2 SMNVEV (reference sequence). The CDR3 consists of 11 residues. V dropped 6 bases and J dropped 0 bases, with 1 base sitting between them.

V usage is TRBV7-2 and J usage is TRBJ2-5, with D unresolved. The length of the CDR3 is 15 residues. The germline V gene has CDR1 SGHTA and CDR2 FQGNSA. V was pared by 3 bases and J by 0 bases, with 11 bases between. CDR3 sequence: CASSFNRAHQETQYF. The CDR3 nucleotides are TGTGCCAGCAGCTTCAACCGGGCCCACCAAGAGACCCAGTACTTC.

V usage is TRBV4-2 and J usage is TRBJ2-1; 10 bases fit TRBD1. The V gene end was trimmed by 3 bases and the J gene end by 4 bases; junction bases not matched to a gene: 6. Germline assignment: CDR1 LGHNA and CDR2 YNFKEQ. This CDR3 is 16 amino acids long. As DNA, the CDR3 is TGTGCCAGCAGCCATGGAGGACAGGGGGGTTACAATGAGCAGTTCTTC. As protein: CASSHGGQGGYNEQFF.

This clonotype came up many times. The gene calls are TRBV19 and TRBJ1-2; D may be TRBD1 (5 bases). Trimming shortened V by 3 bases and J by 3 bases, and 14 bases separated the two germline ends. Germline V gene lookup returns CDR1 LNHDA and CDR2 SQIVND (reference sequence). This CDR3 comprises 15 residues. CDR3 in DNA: TGTGCCAGTAGTATCCTGACAGAGCCCTACTATGGCTACACCTTC. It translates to CASSILTEPYYGYTF.

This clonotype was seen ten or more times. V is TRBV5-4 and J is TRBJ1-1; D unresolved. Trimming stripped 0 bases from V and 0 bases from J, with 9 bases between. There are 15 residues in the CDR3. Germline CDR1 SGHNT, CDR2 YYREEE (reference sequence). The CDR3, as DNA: TGTGCCAGCAGCTTGGCCGCGGGGATGAACACTGAAGCTTTCTTT. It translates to CASSLAAGMNTEAFF.

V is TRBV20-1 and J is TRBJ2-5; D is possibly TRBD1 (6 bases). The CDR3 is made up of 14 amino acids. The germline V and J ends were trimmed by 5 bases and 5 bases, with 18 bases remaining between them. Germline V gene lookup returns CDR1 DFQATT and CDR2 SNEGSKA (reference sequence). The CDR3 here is CSAAQGSLVETQYF. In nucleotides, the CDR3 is TGCAGTGCTGCCCAGGGGAGTCTGGTGGAGACCCAGTACTTC.

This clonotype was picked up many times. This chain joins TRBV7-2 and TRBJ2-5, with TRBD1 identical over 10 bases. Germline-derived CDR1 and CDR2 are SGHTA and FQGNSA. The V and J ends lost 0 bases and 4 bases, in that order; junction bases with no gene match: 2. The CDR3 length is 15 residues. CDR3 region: CASSLAGQGIETQYF. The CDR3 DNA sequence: TGTGCCAGCAGCTTAGCGGGACAGGGGATAGAGACCCAGTACTTC.

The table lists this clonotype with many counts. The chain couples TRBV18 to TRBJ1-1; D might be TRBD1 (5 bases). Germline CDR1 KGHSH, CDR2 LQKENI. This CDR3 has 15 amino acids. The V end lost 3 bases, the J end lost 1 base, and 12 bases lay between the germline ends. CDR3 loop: CASSPRQIGNTEAFF. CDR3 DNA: TGTGCCAGCTCACCCAGACAGATAGGGAACACTGAAGCTTTCTTT.

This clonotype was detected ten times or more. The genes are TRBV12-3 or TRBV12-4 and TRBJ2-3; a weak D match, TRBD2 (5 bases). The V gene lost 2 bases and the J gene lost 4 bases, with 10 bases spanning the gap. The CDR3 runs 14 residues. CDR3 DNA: TGTGCCAGCAGTTTAATCGGGGTGGCAGATACGCAGTATTTT. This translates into CASSLIGVADTQYF.

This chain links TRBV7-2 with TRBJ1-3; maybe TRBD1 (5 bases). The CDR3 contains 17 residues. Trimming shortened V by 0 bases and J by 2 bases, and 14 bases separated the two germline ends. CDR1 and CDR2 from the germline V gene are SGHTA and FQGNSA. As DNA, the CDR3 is TGTGCCAGCAGCTTAGCGGGGCCGGGCAGCACTGGAAACACCATATATTTT. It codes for CASSLAGPGSTGNTIYF.

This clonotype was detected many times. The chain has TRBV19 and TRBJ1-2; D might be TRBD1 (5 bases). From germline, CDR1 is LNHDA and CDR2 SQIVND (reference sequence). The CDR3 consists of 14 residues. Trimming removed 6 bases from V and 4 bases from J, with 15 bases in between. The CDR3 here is CASRLPGDGYGYTF. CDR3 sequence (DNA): TGTGCCAGTAGGCTCCCGGGGGACGGCTATGGCTACACCTTC.

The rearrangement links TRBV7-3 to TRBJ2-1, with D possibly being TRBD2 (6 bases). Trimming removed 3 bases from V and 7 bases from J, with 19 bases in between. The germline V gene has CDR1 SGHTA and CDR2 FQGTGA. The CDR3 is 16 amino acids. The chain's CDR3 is CASSLGAGNRQNEQFF. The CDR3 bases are TGTGCCAGCAGCTTGGGCGCGGGGAATCGCCAGAATGAGCAGTTCTTC.

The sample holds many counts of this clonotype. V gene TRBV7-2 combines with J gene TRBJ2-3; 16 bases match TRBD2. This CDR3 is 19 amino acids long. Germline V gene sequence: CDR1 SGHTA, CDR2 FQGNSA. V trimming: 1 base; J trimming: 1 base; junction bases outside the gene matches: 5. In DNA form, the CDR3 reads TGTGCCAGCAGCTTAGGGGGACTAGCGGGGGGGCCCGGCACAGATACGCAGTATTTT. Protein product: CASSLGGLAGGPGTDTQYF.

Written as DNA, the CDR3 is TGTGCCAGCAGTCCCGGGACAGGGGGCGCGGATGGCTACACCTTC. It encodes CASSPGTGGADGYTF. The chain joins TRBV12-3 or TRBV12-4 to TRBJ1-2, with TRBD1 matching 12 bases. The CDR3 is 15 amino acids. V lost 5 bases, J lost 6 bases, and 7 bases stayed unmatched.

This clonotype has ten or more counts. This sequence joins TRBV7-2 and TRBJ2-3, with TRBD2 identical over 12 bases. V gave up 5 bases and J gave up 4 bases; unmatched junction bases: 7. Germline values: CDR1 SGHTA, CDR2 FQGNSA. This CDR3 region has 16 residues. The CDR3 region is CASSDRLAGAPDTQYF. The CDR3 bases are TGTGCCAGCAGCGACCGACTAGCGGGGGCCCCAGATACGCAGTATTTT.

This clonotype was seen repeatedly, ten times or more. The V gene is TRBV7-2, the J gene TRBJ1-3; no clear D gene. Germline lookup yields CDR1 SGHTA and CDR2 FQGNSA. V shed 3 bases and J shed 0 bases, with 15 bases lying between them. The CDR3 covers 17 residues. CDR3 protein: CASSFRMRPSSGNTIYF. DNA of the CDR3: TGTGCCAGCAGCTTCAGGATGAGGCCCTCCTCTGGAAACACCATATATTTT.

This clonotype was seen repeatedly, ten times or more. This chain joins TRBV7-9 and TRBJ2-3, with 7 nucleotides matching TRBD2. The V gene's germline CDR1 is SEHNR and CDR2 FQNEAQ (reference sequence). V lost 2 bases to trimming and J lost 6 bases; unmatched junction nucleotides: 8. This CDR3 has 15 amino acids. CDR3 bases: TGTGCCAGCAGCTTATTTGTGGGGGGGTCGGATACGCAGTATTTT. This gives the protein CASSLFVGGSDTQYF. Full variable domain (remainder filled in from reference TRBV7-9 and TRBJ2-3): DTGVSQNPRHKITKRGQNVTFRCDPISEHNRLYWYRQTLGQGPEFLTYFQNEAQLEKSRLLSDRFSAERPKGSFSTLEIQRTEQGDSAMYLCASSLFVGGSDTQYFGPGTRLTVL.

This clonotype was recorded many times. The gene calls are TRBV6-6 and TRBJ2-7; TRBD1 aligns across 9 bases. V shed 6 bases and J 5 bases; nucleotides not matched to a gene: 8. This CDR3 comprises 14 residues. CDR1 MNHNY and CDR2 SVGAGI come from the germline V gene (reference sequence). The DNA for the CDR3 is TGTGCCAGCAGCCGGGACAGGGTCGTCCACGAGCAGTACTTC. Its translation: CASSRDRVVHEQYF.